This T cell receptor beta chain was recorded in a study of blood T cell repertoires in COVID-19. About the study: Sites in the United States, Italy and Spain provided acute and convalescent COVID-19 samples. The analysed material was cDNA or gDNA that came from T cells, B-cell-depleted T cells, or PBMCs.

V lost 5 bases and J 10 bases, leaving 15 bases between the germline ends. This CDR3 has 13 residues. Germline V gene data show CDR1 as SGHAT and CDR2 as FQDESV (reference sequence). Original processing notes: Reference gene primers were amplified, and this amplification served to estimate nucleated cell counts. Only in-frame clones appear in the TCRdb table, and some are missing; sequencing was by immunoSEQ multiplex PCR. V and J calls and clone size are those listed in that table; D and trimming were worked out from the DNA. The sample carries about 190,000 clones, about 77% recorded once. In its sample, this clone was seen once.

The receptor comes from an elderly woman with active or convalescent COVID-19. Sequenced input: peripheral blood. The chain uses TRBV11-1 and TRBJ2-1; TRBD1 is a possible D gene (6 bases). Here the CDR3 reads CASSPRRQAEQFF. CDR3 nucleotide sequence: TGTGCCAGCAGCCCCAGAAGACAGGCCGAGCAGTTCTTC.